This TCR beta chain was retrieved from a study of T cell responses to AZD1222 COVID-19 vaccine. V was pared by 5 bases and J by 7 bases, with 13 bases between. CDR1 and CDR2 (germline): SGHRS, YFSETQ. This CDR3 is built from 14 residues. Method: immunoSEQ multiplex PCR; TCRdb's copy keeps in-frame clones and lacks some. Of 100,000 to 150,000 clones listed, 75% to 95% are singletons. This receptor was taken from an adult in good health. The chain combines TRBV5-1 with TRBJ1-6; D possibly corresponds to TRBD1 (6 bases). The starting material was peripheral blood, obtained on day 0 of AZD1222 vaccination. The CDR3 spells CASREQGDNSPLHF. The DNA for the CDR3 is TGCGCCAGCAGGGAACAGGGCGACAATTCACCCCTCCACTTT. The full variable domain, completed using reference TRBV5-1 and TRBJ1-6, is KAGVTQTPRYLIKTRGQQVTLSCSPISGHRSVSWYQQTPGQGLQFLFEYFSETQRNKGNFPGRFSGRQFSNSRSEMNVSTLELGDSALYLCASREQGDNSPLHFGNGTRLTVT.